This T cell receptor (beta chain) was profiled in a study of PD-1 blockade in classical Hodgkin lymphoma. Broader study findings: By C4D1, CD4+ diversity increased significantly, especially in complete responders. Newly diagnosed patients reportedly had lower baseline TCR diversity than healthy donors. Later analyses included only patients treated at least 1 year post-ASCT.

Sequencing used immunoSEQ multiplex PCR; TCRdb keeps in-frame clones, though not all of them. Of about 45,000 clones listed, approximately 70% are singletons. Regarding this clone: Its antigen is unidentified.

Every patient was affected by relapse after autologous stem cell transplantation, while exposure to brentuximab vedotin was not uniform. The CDR3 loop spans 13 amino acids. V dropped 5 bases and J dropped 6 bases, with 10 bases sitting between them. Germline assignment: CDR1 MNHEY and CDR2 SVGAGI. The material was peripheral blood mononuclear cells (PBMCs), obtained before the second cycle of nivolumab. This clonotype was sampled from a human donor with classical Hodgkin lymphoma. The J gene is TRBJ2-2, the V gene TRBV6-5; no reliable D call. CDR3 bases: TGTGCCAGCAGTATTAGAATCGCCGGGGAGCTGTTTTTT. Its translation: CASSIRIAGELFF.